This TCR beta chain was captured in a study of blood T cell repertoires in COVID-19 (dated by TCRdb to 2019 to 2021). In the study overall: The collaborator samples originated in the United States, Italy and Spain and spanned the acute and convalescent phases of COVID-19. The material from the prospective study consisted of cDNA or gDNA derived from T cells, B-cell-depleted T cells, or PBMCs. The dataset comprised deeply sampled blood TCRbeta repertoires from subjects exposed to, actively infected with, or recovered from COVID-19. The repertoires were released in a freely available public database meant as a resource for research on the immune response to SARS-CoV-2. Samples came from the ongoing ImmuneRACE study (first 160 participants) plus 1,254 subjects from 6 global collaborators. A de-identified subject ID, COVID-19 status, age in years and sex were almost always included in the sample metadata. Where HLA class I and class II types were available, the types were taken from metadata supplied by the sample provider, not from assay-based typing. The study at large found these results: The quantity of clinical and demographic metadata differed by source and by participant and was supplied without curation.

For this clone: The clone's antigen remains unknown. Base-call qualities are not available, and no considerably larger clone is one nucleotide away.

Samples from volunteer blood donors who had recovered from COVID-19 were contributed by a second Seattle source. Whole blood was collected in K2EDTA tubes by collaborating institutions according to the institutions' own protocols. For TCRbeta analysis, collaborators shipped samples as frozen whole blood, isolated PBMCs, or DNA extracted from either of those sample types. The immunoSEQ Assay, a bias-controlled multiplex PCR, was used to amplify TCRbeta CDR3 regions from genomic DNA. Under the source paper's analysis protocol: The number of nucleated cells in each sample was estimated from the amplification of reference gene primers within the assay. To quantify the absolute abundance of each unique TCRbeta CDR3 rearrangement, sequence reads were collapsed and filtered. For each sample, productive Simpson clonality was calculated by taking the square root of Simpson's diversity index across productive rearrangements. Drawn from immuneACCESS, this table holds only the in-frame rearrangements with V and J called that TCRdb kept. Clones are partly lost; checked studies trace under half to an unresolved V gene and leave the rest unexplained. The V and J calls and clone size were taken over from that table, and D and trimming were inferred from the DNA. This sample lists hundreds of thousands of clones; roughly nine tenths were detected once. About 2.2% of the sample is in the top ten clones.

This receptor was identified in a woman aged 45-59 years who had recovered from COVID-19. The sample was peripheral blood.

The CDR3 sequence is CASSFSGAGNTIYF. The DNA sequence is TGTGCCAGCAGCTTCTCAGGGGCTGGAAACACCATATATTTT. The chain links TRBV7-2 with TRBJ1-3; 6 matching bases give a weak D call of TRBD1. From its cysteine to its phenylalanine, the CDR3 spans 14 amino acids. The retained sequence is limited to the CDR3, 42 bases, with the frame set at the first base. The germline ends are 8 bases apart after V is trimmed by 3 bases and J by 2 bases. The germline V gene sets CDR1 to SGHTA and CDR2 to FQGNSA.